A single sample gave rise to the 30 T cell receptor beta chains below, sequenced in a study of T cell responses to AZD1222 COVID-19 vaccine. Data came from immunoSEQ multiplex PCR; TCRdb stores just in-frame clones and leaves some out. This table has 130,000 to 150,000 clones, roughly 86% appearing once. The sample here was peripheral blood, taken 28 days after the second AZD1222 dose. The source is an adult who received the AZD1222 COVID-19 vaccine.

The chain employs TRBV12-3 or TRBV12-4 and TRBJ2-5; 7 bases fit TRBD1. The CDR3 has 13 residues. J lost 5 bases, V lost 3 bases, and 3 bases had no gene match. This CDR3 reads CASSFLRGETQYF. CDR3 nucleotide sequence: TGTGCCAGCAGTTTCCTCAGGGGGGAGACCCAGTACTTC.

This clone appeared once. The chain joins TRBV6-6 to TRBJ2-1; weak D call: TRBD2 (5 bases). This CDR3 region has 15 residues. Trimming left V 2 bases short and J 4 bases short, with 12 bases between. The germline gives CDR1 MNHNY, CDR2 SVGAGI (reference sequence). The CDR3 protein is CASSYEGTGYNEQFF. In nucleotides, the CDR3 is TGTGCCAGCAGTTACGAGGGTACGGGGTACAATGAGCAGTTCTTC.

In this sample, this clone turned up a few times. The chain joins TRBV10-3 to TRBJ2-2; D gene uncertain. This CDR3 is built from 16 residues. CDR1 is ENHRY, CDR2 SYGVKD, per germline. The ends were cut back, 7 bases at V and 2 bases at J, with 17 bases in the middle. The chain's CDR3 is CAIMPEGAINTGELFF. The CDR3 DNA follows: TGTGCCATCATGCCGGAAGGAGCGATTAACACCGGGGAGCTGTTTTTT.

The chain recombines TRBV11-2 with TRBJ2-3, with D tentatively TRBD2 (7 bases). The germline CDR1 and CDR2 sequences are SGHAT and FQNNGV. The CDR3 contains 13 residues. The CDR3: CASQGGDVDTQYF. As DNA, the CDR3 is TGTGCTTCCCAAGGGGGGGATGTAGATACGCAGTATTTT. Together with reference TRBV11-2 and TRBJ2-3, the CDR3 gives the full variable domain: EAGVAQSPRYKIIEKRQSVAFWCNPISGHATLYWYQQILGQGPKLLIQFQNNGVVDDSQLPKDRFSAERLKGVDSTLKIQPAKLEDSAVYLCASQGGDVDTQYFGPGTRLTVL.

The rearrangement links TRBV14 to TRBJ2-3; D is unresolved. Per germline, CDR1 SGHDN and CDR2 FVKESK. The CDR3 consists of 16 residues. V lost 2 bases, J lost 4 bases, and 16 bases lay in between. The CDR3 protein is CASSQFVGPSSDTQYF. The CDR3 bases are TGTGCCAGCAGCCAATTCGTTGGTCCTAGTTCAGATACGCAGTATTTT.

This rearrangement joins TRBV7-8 to TRBJ1-1, with D uncertain. V was pared by 0 bases and J by 10 bases, with 12 bases between. The CDR3 loop spans 13 amino acids. The germline gives CDR1 SGHVS, CDR2 FQNEAQ. The CDR3 DNA is TGTGCCAGCAGCTTAGCCCCCGACCGAGGAGCTTTCTTT. Its protein product is CASSLAPDRGAFF.

V is TRBV18 and J is TRBJ2-1; no definite D call. Trimming pared 6 bases from V and 0 bases from J, leaving 12 bases between. The germline V gene encodes CDR1 KGHSH and CDR2 LQKENI. The CDR3 length is 15 residues. The CDR3 bases are TGTGCCAGCTCTAGGGTCCTATCCTCCTACAATGAGCAGTTCTTC. Amino acid sequence: CASSRVLSSYNEQFF.

The rearrangement joins TRBV30 to TRBJ1-1; no firm D call. V lost 3 bases, J lost 5 bases, and 10 bases lay in between. The CDR3 contains 12 residues. CDR1 and CDR2 from the germline V gene are GTSNPN and SVGIG (reference sequence). The CDR3 DNA sequence: TGTGCCTGGAGCCACACCGAGACTGAAGCTTTCTTT. It translates to CAWSHTETEAFF.

This clone was counted a single time. The chain uses TRBV7-2 and TRBJ2-1; TRBD2 matches at 9 bases. V trimming: 1 base; J trimming: 7 bases; junction bases outside the gene matches: 5. Germline values: CDR1 SGHTA, CDR2 FQGNSA. The length of the CDR3 is 15 residues. For the CDR3, the DNA is TGTGCCAGCAGCTTAGTTGCGGGAGGGTGGAATGAGCAGTTCTTC. Translation: CASSLVAGGWNEQFF.

This clone is a singleton in its sample. The genes are TRBV2 and TRBJ1-3, with D uncertain. CDR1 and CDR2 (germline): SNHLY, FYNNEI. Trimming shortened V by 7 bases and J by 1 base, and 5 bases separated the two germline ends. The CDR3 contains 12 residues. The CDR3 bases are TGTGCCAGCACTTTTTCTGGAAACACCATATATTTT. Residues: CASTFSGNTIYF.

The chain employs TRBV18 and TRBJ1-1, with D maybe TRBD1 (5 bases). CDR1 is KGHSH and CDR2 is LQKENI in the germline V gene. CDR3 size: 15 residues. V lost 2 bases to trimming and J lost 3 bases, with 13 bases between them. The CDR3 DNA reads TGTGCCAGCTCACCAGGAGACAGTTACTACACTGAAGCTTTCTTT. It encodes CASSPGDSYYTEAFF.

V and J are TRBV4-1 and TRBJ2-5, with TRBD1 matching 8 bases. With V trimmed by 4 bases and J by 5 bases, 12 bases remained unmatched. Germline values: CDR1 MGHRA, CDR2 YSYEKL. The CDR3 is made up of 16 amino acids. This CDR3 is CASSPRGPVFWETQYF. DNA of the CDR3: TGCGCCAGCAGCCCCAGGGGGCCGGTATTTTGGGAGACCCAGTACTTC.

The chain is built from TRBV19 and TRBJ2-7, with 11 bases that match TRBD1. Germline lookup yields CDR1 LNHDA and CDR2 SQIVND (reference sequence). V lost 6 bases, J lost 6 bases, and 4 bases stayed unmatched. This CDR3 spans 13 amino acids. The CDR3: CASSGTGGAEQYF. CDR3 DNA: TGTGCCAGTAGCGGGACAGGGGGAGCCGAGCAGTACTTC.

The chain recombines TRBV13 with TRBJ2-2; D unclear. Per germline, CDR1 PRHDT and CDR2 FYEKMQ (reference sequence). The ends were cut back, 3 bases at V and 4 bases at J, with 21 bases in the middle. This CDR3 spans 18 amino acids. This CDR3 is CASSFPTSGLWVTGELFF. CDR3 in DNA: TGTGCCAGCAGCTTTCCTACTTCGGGCTTATGGGTCACCGGGGAGCTGTTTTTT. The whole variable domain, remainder taken from reference TRBV13 and TRBJ2-2, is AAGVIQSPRHLIKEKRETATLKCYPIPRHDTVYWYQQGPGQDPQFLISFYEKMQSDKGSIPDRFSAQQFSDYHSELNMSSLELGDSALYFCASSFPTSGLWVTGELFFGEGSRLTVL.

The V gene is TRBV5-1, the J gene TRBJ2-5; D ambiguous. Germline CDR1 and CDR2: SGHRS and YFSETQ. CDR3 length: 13 residues. The V end lost 0 bases, the J end lost 5 bases, and 8 bases lay between the germline ends. The CDR3 loop is CASSLAVLETQYF. CDR3 sequence (DNA): TGCGCCAGCAGCTTGGCGGTCTTGGAGACCCAGTACTTC.

This chain links TRBV2 with TRBJ2-5, with 13 positions matching TRBD2. The CDR3 has 16 residues. Germline assignment: CDR1 SNHLY and CDR2 FYNNEI. J lost 6 bases, V lost 6 bases, and 10 bases had no gene match. The CDR3: CASRPTSGGATKTQYF. For the CDR3, the DNA is TGTGCCAGCAGACCCACTAGCGGGGGGGCCACAAAGACCCAGTACTTC.

V gene TRBV5-1 combines with J gene TRBJ2-4, with D uncertain. The CDR3 runs to 15 residues. Germline values: CDR1 SGHRS, CDR2 YFSETQ. V gave up 3 bases and J gave up 3 bases, with 13 bases separating them. The CDR3 spells CASSSSGTGKNIQYF. The CDR3 DNA sequence: TGCGCCAGCAGCTCCTCGGGTACCGGCAAAAACATTCAGTACTTC.

This clone was detected a few times. The chain joins TRBV30 to TRBJ2-2; 12 bases fit TRBD2. This CDR3 has 14 residues. The V segment lost 3 bases and the J segment 4 bases; nucleotides outside the gene matches: 0. Germline CDR1 is GTSNPN and CDR2 is SVGIG (reference sequence). CDR3 DNA: TGTGCCTGGAGGACTAGCGGGGGCACCGGGGAGCTGTTTTTT. Translated, it gives CAWRTSGGTGELFF.

The DNA for the CDR3 is TGTGCCAGCAGCTTAGAGTCAGGGACAAACTATGGCTACACCTTC. This gives the protein CASSLESGTNYGYTF. V and J are TRBV7-2 and TRBJ1-2; D may be TRBD1 (6 bases). With 1 base removed from V and 2 bases from J, the gap between germline ends came to 11 bases. The CDR3 length is 15 residues. The germline CDR1 and CDR2 sequences are SGHTA and FQGNSA.

CDR3 amino acids: CASTPESGVPWIQYF. The CDR3 DNA follows: TGTGCCAGCACCCCAGAGAGCGGGGTTCCGTGGATTCAGTACTTC. V gene TRBV2 combines with J gene TRBJ2-4; TRBD2 aligns across 7 bases. The CDR3 is 15 residues long. The V gene end was trimmed by 7 bases and the J gene end by 10 bases; junction bases not matched to a gene: 16. Germline V gene sequence: CDR1 SNHLY, CDR2 FYNNEI. Full variable domain (outside the CDR3, taken from reference TRBV2 and TRBJ2-4): EPEVTQTPSHQVTQMGQEVILRCVPISNHLYFYWYRQILGQKVEFLVSFYNNEISEKSEIFDDQFSVERPDGSNFTLKIRSTKLEDSAMYFCASTPESGVPWIQYFGAGTRLSVL.

The chain combines TRBV7-9 with TRBJ1-1; the D is unclear. Germline CDR1 is SEHNR and CDR2 is FQNEAQ (reference sequence). Trimming stripped 6 bases from V and 5 bases from J, with 10 bases between. The CDR3 is 12 amino acids. The CDR3 nucleotides are TGTGCCAGCAGATCGGATGGGACTGAAGCTTTCTTT. Its protein product is CASRSDGTEAFF.

The rearrangement links TRBV19 to TRBJ1-3; D is perhaps TRBD1 (5 bases). The CDR3 length is 16 residues. Trimming pared 1 base from V and 0 bases from J, leaving 10 bases between. Per the germline V gene, CDR1 is LNHDA and CDR2 is SQIVND (reference sequence). The CDR3 DNA follows: TGTGCCAGTAGTATAGGGGGACGGATCTCTGGAAACACCATATATTTT. Its protein product is CASSIGGRISGNTIYF.

This rearrangement joins TRBV18 to TRBJ1-1; no clear D gene. Looked up from germline, CDR1 is KGHSH and CDR2 is LQKENI. This CDR3 is 14 amino acids long. Trimming shortened V by 4 bases and J by 1 base, and 10 bases separated the two germline ends. The CDR3 DNA reads as TGTGCCAGCTCACTTTTATGGAGGAACACTGAAGCTTTCTTT. Protein product: CASSLLWRNTEAFF.

The chain carries TRBV28 and TRBJ1-5, with D perhaps matching TRBD1 (5 bases). Trimming pared 6 bases from V and 2 bases from J, leaving 17 bases between. Germline V gives CDR1 MDHEN, CDR2 SYDVKM. The CDR3 is 16 residues long. The CDR3 loop reads CASSWAQGDGNQPQHF. As DNA, the CDR3 is TGTGCCAGCAGCTGGGCCCAGGGTGACGGCAATCAGCCCCAGCATTTT.

This clone was counted between two and nine times. V is TRBV5-1 and J is TRBJ2-1, with 9 positions matching TRBD1. V gave up 0 bases and J gave up 8 bases; unmatched junction bases: 9. The CDR3 totals 16 residues. Germline assignment: CDR1 SGHRS and CDR2 YFSETQ. The CDR3 region has the DNA TGCGCCAGCAGCTTGGTCCTGACAGGGGGGGGCGATGAGCAGTTCTTC. It translates to CASSLVLTGGGDEQFF.

V and J are TRBV18 and TRBJ1-2; 9 bases match TRBD1. Trimming at V came to 5 bases and at J to 7 bases, leaving 5 bases not matched to a gene. The length of the CDR3 is 13 residues. Germline assignment: CDR1 KGHSH and CDR2 LQKENI. DNA of the CDR3: TGTGCCAGCTCATATGGACAGGGGAGTGGCTACACCTTC. This sequence encodes CASSYGQGSGYTF.

This chain uses TRBV12-2 with TRBJ2-7; the table's D gene call, TRBD2, was not cross checked with the DNA. TRBV12-2 is tagged as a pseudogene. The CDR3 totals 15 residues. The CDR3 region is CASRFATSGAYEQYF. CDR3 bases: TGTGCAAGTCGCTTCGCCACTAGCGGAGCATACGAGCAGTACTTC.

The rearrangement uses TRBV5-4 and TRBJ2-2; 12 bases are shared with TRBD2. Germline lookup yields CDR1 SGHNT and CDR2 YYREEE (reference sequence). The CDR3 spans 18 residues. V lost 6 bases to trimming and J lost 3 bases; unmatched junction nucleotides: 12. CDR3 nucleotide sequence: TGTGCCAGCACCCCTCTAGCGGGGGGGTCAGAGGACACCGGGGAGCTGTTTTTT. Its translation is CASTPLAGGSEDTGELFF.

The rearrangement links TRBV9 to TRBJ2-5; the D is unclear. This CDR3 has 14 residues. Between the trimmed V and J ends, which lost 2 bases and 0 bases, there was a span of 8 bases. Germline values: CDR1 SGDLS, CDR2 YYNGEE. The CDR3 spells CASSVTGHQETQYF. The CDR3, as DNA: TGTGCCAGCAGCGTCACTGGACACCAAGAGACCCAGTACTTC. The entire variable domain, with the rest obtained from reference TRBV9 and TRBJ2-5, is as follows: DSGVTQTPKHLITATGQRVTLRCSPRSGDLSVYWYQQSLDQGLQFLIQYYNGEERAKGNILERFSAQQFPDLHSELNLSSLELGDSALYFCASSVTGHQETQYFGPGTRLLVL.

The gene calls are TRBV5-4 and TRBJ2-6, with 7 bases identical to TRBD2. In germline, CDR1 is SGHNT, CDR2 YYREEE (reference sequence). V was pared by 7 bases and J by 2 bases, with 3 bases of the junction left unmatched. This CDR3 has 14 amino acids. The CDR3 protein is CASGAGAGANVLTF. The DNA of the CDR3 is TGTGCCAGCGGGGCGGGGGCTGGGGCCAACGTCCTGACTTTC.